Presented here are 17 T cell receptor beta chains from one specimen sequenced in a study of OX40 agonist ivuxolimab in advanced cancers. The protocol was immunoSEQ multiplex PCR, while the TCRdb copy is restricted to in-frame clones and leaves out a portion. In the table there are around 51,000 clones, around 82% of which are singletons. The sequencing used CD4+ or CD8+ T cells sorted from blood, collected in a trial of the OX40 agonist ivuxolimab. All receptors come from an adult with an advanced solid tumor such as melanoma, head and neck, liver or kidney cancer.

As for this clone: The same CDR3 is also encoded by other DNA sequences in this sample. The chain combines TRBV19 with TRBJ2-7; D unclear. CDR1 and CDR2 from the germline V gene are LNHDA and SQIVND (reference sequence). Trimming shortened V by 4 bases and J by 3 bases, and 13 bases separated the two germline ends. This CDR3 spans 14 amino acids. The chain's CDR3 is CASSKDPSSYEQYF. For the CDR3, the DNA is TGTGCCAGTAGTAAGGATCCTTCCAGCTACGAGCAGTACTTC.

This clone was found a few times. The chain has TRBV2 and TRBJ2-5, with D possibly matching TRBD1 (6 bases). V lost 6 bases and J 1 base, leaving 9 bases between the germline ends. This CDR3 region has 13 residues. Per the germline V gene, CDR1 is SNHLY and CDR2 is FYNNEI. The CDR3 sequence is CASSGQSQETQYF. The CDR3 DNA follows: TGTGCCAGCAGCGGACAGTCCCAAGAGACCCAGTACTTC. Looking up the rest from reference TRBV2 and TRBJ2-5 gives the full variable domain: EPEVTQTPSHQVTQMGQEVILRCVPISNHLYFYWYRQILGQKVEFLVSFYNNEISEKSEIFDDQFSVERPDGSNFTLKIRSTKLEDSAMYFCASSGQSQETQYFGPGTRLLVL.

The V gene is TRBV5-6, the J gene TRBJ2-5, with 8 bases identical to TRBD1. The tail of the sequence fits TRBJ2-7 better, so the J call may be wrong. The germline V gene encodes CDR1 SGHDT and CDR2 YYEEEE. This CDR3 comprises 16 residues. CDR3 protein: CASSLEQGALGYEQYF. In nucleotides, the CDR3 is TGTGCCAGCAGCTTGGAGCAGGGGGCTCTGGGCTACGAGCAGTACTTC.

This clone was seen a handful of times. V gene TRBV11-2 combines with J gene TRBJ1-2; TRBD1 might be the D (5 bases). V shed 6 bases and J shed 0 bases, with 17 bases lying between them. The CDR3 is 16 residues long. Germline lookup yields CDR1 SGHAT and CDR2 FQNNGV. The CDR3 sequence is CASRPPGRKTNYGYTF. Written as DNA, the CDR3 is TGTGCCAGCAGGCCACCGGGACGGAAAACTAACTATGGCTACACCTTC.

The chain couples TRBV28 to TRBJ1-2; D is uncertain. V dropped 6 bases and J dropped 8 bases, with 19 bases sitting between them. The CDR3 contains 14 residues. CDR1 and CDR2 from the germline V gene are MDHEN and SYDVKM. The CDR3 region is CASSPGRRFGGYTF. Written as DNA, the CDR3 is TGTGCCAGCAGCCCCGGGAGGAGGTTTGGGGGCTACACCTTC.

The rearrangement uses TRBV6-4 and TRBJ2-3; TRBD2 matches at 9 bases. V dropped 0 bases and J dropped 2; count of bases not matched to a gene: 3. The CDR3 is 16 amino acids. Germline CDR1 is MRHNA and CDR2 is SNTAGT. CDR3 in amino acids: CASSDSWTSATDTQYF. In nucleotides, the CDR3 is TGTGCCAGCAGTGACTCGTGGACTAGCGCCACAGATACGCAGTATTTT.

The rearrangement links TRBV10-3 to TRBJ2-7; no definite D call. Germline V gives CDR1 ENHRY, CDR2 SYGVKD. The CDR3 has 12 residues. V was clipped by 6 bases and J by 7 bases, with 13 bases between them. CDR3 nucleotide sequence: TGTGCCATCAGCCCGATTTGGGGAGAGCAGTACTTC. Translation gives CAISPIWGEQYF.

The chain carries TRBV10-3 and TRBJ1-5; weak D call: TRBD1 (5 bases). There are 14 residues in the CDR3. CDR1 is ENHRY and CDR2 is SYGVKD in the germline V gene. The CDR3 here is CATSGGNSNQPQHF. CDR3 DNA sequence: TGTGCAACGAGCGGGGGGAATAGCAATCAGCCCCAGCATTTT.

V is TRBV5-1 and J is TRBJ2-1; 10 nucleotides agree with TRBD1. The CDR3 loop spans 17 amino acids. Per germline, CDR1 SGHRS and CDR2 YFSETQ. The V and J ends lost 2 bases and 2 bases, in that order; junction bases with no gene match: 7. CDR3 sequence: CASSLDRGRLAYNEQFF. As DNA, the CDR3 is TGCGCCAGCAGCTTAGACAGGGGGCGCTTAGCCTACAATGAGCAGTTCTTC.

This chain connects TRBV7-9 to TRBJ2-5, with D possibly TRBD2 on 7 matching bases. V lost 5 bases, J lost 5 bases, and 18 bases lay in between. This CDR3 has 15 amino acids. The germline CDR1 and CDR2 sequences are SEHNR and FQNEAQ (reference sequence). The CDR3 bases are TGTGCCAGCAGCCCCGGGGGCGGGAGAAGTGAGACCCAGTACTTC. Protein sequence: CASSPGGGRSETQYF.

The chain links TRBV6-1 to TRBJ1-5, with D unresolved. The CDR3 contains 14 residues. Germline V gene sequence: CDR1 MNHNS, CDR2 SASEGT. The germline V and J ends were trimmed by 4 bases and 0 bases, with 7 bases remaining between them. DNA for the CDR3: TGTGCCAGCAGTGGAGGGAATAGCAATCAGCCCCAGCATTTT. Encoded protein: CASSGGNSNQPQHF.

The J gene is TRBJ2-2, the V gene TRBV19; D may be TRBD2 (6 bases). In germline, CDR1 is LNHDA, CDR2 SQIVND (reference sequence). The CDR3 has 14 residues. Between the trimmed V and J ends, which lost 3 bases and 5 bases, there was a span of 10 bases. The CDR3 sequence: CASSMTSSTGELFF. The CDR3 nucleotides are TGTGCCAGTAGTATGACTAGTTCAACCGGGGAGCTGTTTTTT. The full variable domain, its missing parts supplied by reference TRBV19 and TRBJ2-2, is DGGITQSPKYLFRKEGQNVTLSCEQNLNHDAMYWYRQDPGQGLRLIYYSQIVNDFQKGDIAEGYSVSREKKESFPLTVTSAQKNPTAFYLCASSMTSSTGELFFGEGSRLTVL.

The chain is built from TRBV30 and TRBJ2-3; either TRBD1 or TRBD2 may supply D (5 bases each). Germline V gene sequence: CDR1 GTSNPN, CDR2 SVGIG (reference sequence). Trimming took 5 bases from V and 6 from J, leaving 9 bases between them. The CDR3 totals 11 residues. The CDR3 region has the DNA TGTGCCTGGCGAGGGGCGGATACGCAGTATTTT. It is translated as CAWRGADTQYF. The variable domain in full, with the rest retrieved from reference TRBV30 and TRBJ2-3, is SQTIHQWPATLVQPVGSPLSLECTVEGTSNPNLYWYRQAAGRGLQLLFYSVGIGQISSEVPQNLSASRPQDRQFILSSKKLLLSDSGFYLCAWRGADTQYFGPGTRLTVL.

V is TRBV14 and J is TRBJ1-1; possible D gene TRBD1, 5 bases. Germline CDR1 is SGHDN and CDR2 is FVKESK. V lost 5 bases, J lost 0 bases, and 7 bases lay in between. This CDR3 comprises 13 residues. DNA for the CDR3: TGTGCCAGCAGCAGACAGATGAACACTGAAGCTTTCTTT. This gives the protein CASSRQMNTEAFF.

The chain links TRBV5-6 to TRBJ2-4; D unclear. Germline V gene lookup returns CDR1 SGHDT and CDR2 YYEEEE. CDR3 length: 15 amino acids. V was trimmed by 5 bases and J by 7 bases, leaving 19 bases between them. The CDR3 is CASSPGPSFGNIQYF. Here the CDR3 DNA reads TGTGCCAGCAGTCCTGGGCCCTCCTTCGGGAACATTCAGTACTTC.

Comment on this clone: Other DNA sequences of this sample code for an identical CDR3. The chain is built from TRBV10-3 and TRBJ1-5, with TRBD1 identical over 10 bases. Losses at the gene ends were 10 bases for V and 0 bases for J; bases not matched to a gene: 9. This CDR3 contains 16 residues. The germline V gene has CDR1 ENHRY and CDR2 SYGVKD. The CDR3 reads CATKTGQGDSNQPQHF. CDR3 sequence (DNA): TGTGCCACAAAAACCGGACAGGGGGATAGCAATCAGCCCCAGCATTTT.

The chain joins TRBV2 to TRBJ2-7; D remains ambiguous. The CDR3 runs 13 residues. CDR1 is SNHLY and CDR2 is FYNNEI in the germline V gene. With 4 bases removed from V and 3 bases from J, the gap between germline ends came to 10 bases. For the CDR3, the DNA is TGTGCCAGCAGTGTGGTTAGCCTCTACGAGCAGTACTTC. Residues: CASSVVSLYEQYF.